These T cell receptor beta chains were read from a single sample in a study of human T cells and chemical hapten exposure. TCRdb reprocessed the RACE reads via MiXCR and lists one record per CDR3 protein. The sample consists of roughly 130,000 distinct CDR3 sequences, about 9% of them appearing once. Sequencing input: whole blood. The source is a male donor in good health. Some clones in this sample may be carry-over from other donors' samples. The CDR3 runs from the conserved cysteine through the conserved F or W. The D gene is left open where the match is weak. Size is stated for part of the rows, as once, few or many counts, or as a class when the clone is expanded.

abundance,v_gene,j_gene,d_gene,CDR3aa,CDR3nt
few,TRBV27,TRBJ1-2,NA,CASSLRGVANYGYTF,TGTGCCAGCAGTTTACGGGGAGTAGCTAACTATGGCTACACCTTC
NA,TRBV5-4,TRBJ2-3,TRBD1,CASSSGTASSTDTQYF,TGTGCCAGCAGTTCCGGGACAGCCAGTAGCACAGATACGCAGTATTTT
NA,TRBV6-1,TRBJ2-6,NA,CASKAPGAGANVLTF,TGTGCCAGCAAGGCTCCAGGAGCCGGGGCCAACGTCCTGACTTTC
many,TRBV29-1,TRBJ2-7,NA,CSVELRWGHEQYF,TGCAGCGTTGAACTGAGGTGGGGGCACGAGCAGTACTTC
few,TRBV2,TRBJ1-1,TRBD1,CASMTGGTEAFF,TGTGCCAGCATGACAGGGGGCACTGAAGCTTTCTTT
few,TRBV29-1,TRBJ2-7,NA,CSVGGGTSYEQYF,TGCAGCGTTGGAGGCGGGACCTCCTACGAGCAGTACTTC
few,TRBV27,TRBJ1-1,NA,CATRRAPSTEAFF,TGTGCCACCAGGCGCGCCCCGAGCACTGAAGCTTTCTTT
few,TRBV5-1,TRBJ1-1,NA,CASTRGSGNTEAFF,TGCGCCAGCACGCGGGGGAGCGGGAACACTGAAGCTTTCTTT
NA,TRBV12-3/TRBV12-4,TRBJ2-5,NA,CASSFLGGAGQETQYF,TGTGCCAGCAGTTTTCTGGGGGGCGCAGGGCAAGAGACCCAGTACTTC
few,TRBV4-1,TRBJ2-7,TRBD1,CASSQPGQGRNYEQYF,TGCGCCAGCAGCCAACCGGGACAGGGAAGGAACTACGAGCAGTACTTC
many,TRBV5-6,TRBJ1-4,NA,CASSSLQGEKLFF,TGTGCCAGCAGCTCCTTACAGGGTGAAAAACTGTTTTTT
few,TRBV10-3,TRBJ1-1,NA,CATSSGQSTEAFF,TGTGCCACATCCAGCGGACAGAGCACTGAAGCTTTCTTT
many,TRBV10-3,TRBJ2-3,NA,CAMLGGADTQYF,TGTGCCATGTTAGGGGGGGCAGATACGCAGTATTTT
few,TRBV29-1,TRBJ2-3,NA,CSGVGPGGQSTDTQYF,TGCAGCGGTGTGGGGCCGGGAGGACAGAGCACAGATACGCAGTATTTT
NA,TRBV11-1,TRBJ1-2,NA,CASSPRDSAYGYTF,TGTGCCAGCAGCCCGCGTGACAGTGCCTATGGCTACACCTTC
few,TRBV7-9,TRBJ1-2,NA,CASSTKGVSGYTF,TGTGCCAGCAGCACTAAAGGGGTGTCCGGCTACACCTTC
few,TRBV6-6,TRBJ1-6,NA,CASSFSLGSPLHF,TGTGCCAGCAGCTTCTCACTCGGTTCACCCCTCCACTTT
few,TRBV20-1,TRBJ2-5,NA,CSARTGGGKDQYF,TGCAGTGCTAGGACAGGTGGGGGTAAGGACCAGTACTTC
NA,TRBV18,TRBJ2-1,TRBD1,CASSPSGQPLFEQFF,TGTGCCAGCTCACCCTCGGGACAGCCGTTGTTTGAGCAGTTCTTC
NA,TRBV9,TRBJ2-1,NA,CASSPRDMVSNEQFF,TGTGCCAGCAGCCCCCGGGACATGGTGTCCAATGAGCAGTTCTTC
many,TRBV29-1,TRBJ2-7,TRBD1,CSAVPSGTVTYEQYF,TGCAGCGCCGTACCTTCCGGGACAGTTACCTACGAGCAGTACTTC
few,TRBV5-5,TRBJ1-5,TRBD1,CASSLWRTGGYSNQPQHF,TGTGCCAGCAGCTTGTGGCGGACAGGGGGATATAGCAATCAGCCCCAGCATTTT
few,TRBV9,TRBJ2-5,NA,CASSVMGLEGETQYF,TGTGCCAGCAGCGTTATGGGGCTTGAGGGGGAGACCCAGTACTTC
many,TRBV29-1,TRBJ1-2,TRBD1,CSALSGQGSYGYTF,TGCAGCGCATTATCGGGACAGGGGAGTTATGGCTACACCTTC
few,TRBV3-1,TRBJ2-1,NA,CASSQSRTTNEQFF,TGTGCCAGCAGCCAAAGCCGGACCACCAATGAGCAGTTCTTC
NA,TRBV7-9,TRBJ2-1,TRBD2,CASSSYPLGLAGVGYNEQFF,TGTGCCAGCAGCTCTTATCCCCTGGGACTAGCGGGAGTGGGGTACAATGAGCAGTTCTTC
NA,TRBV12-3/TRBV12-4,TRBJ1-2,NA,CASSFGGAYGYTF,TGTGCCAGCAGTTTCGGGGGAGCCTATGGCTACACCTTC
few,TRBV20-1,TRBJ2-5,NA,CSARSVETQYF,TGCAGTGCTAGATCAGTTGAGACCCAGTACTTC
NA,TRBV6-2/TRBV6-3,TRBJ2-7,NA,CASSLRQSIPYEQYF,TGTGCCAGCAGTCTTCGACAGTCCATTCCCTACGAGCAGTACTTC
many,TRBV7-7,TRBJ2-3,TRBD2,CASSPKLTSGRDTQYF,TGTGCCAGCAGCCCCAAGTTGACTAGCGGGAGGGATACGCAGTATTTT
few,TRBV7-2,TRBJ1-5,NA,CASSLFGRENQPQHF,TGTGCCAGCAGCTTATTTGGGCGCGAAAATCAGCCCCAGCATTTT
NA,TRBV6-4,TRBJ2-1,NA,CASSDKGTSYNEQFF,TGTGCCAGCAGTGACAAGGGGACTTCCTACAATGAGCAGTTCTTC
NA,TRBV4-3,TRBJ1-1,NA,CASSQRVPGVTEAFF,TGCGCCAGCAGCCAACGAGTTCCAGGGGTAACTGAAGCTTTCTTT
NA,TRBV5-5,TRBJ1-6,NA,CASRWEVHRENSPLHF,TGTGCCAGCAGGTGGGAGGTACACAGGGAGAATTCACCCCTCCACTTT
many,TRBV11-2,TRBJ2-6,NA,CASSKAGANVLTF,TGTGCCAGCAGCAAAGCTGGGGCCAACGTCCTGACTTTC
NA,TRBV18,TRBJ2-7,NA,CASSPSQGGDEQYF,TGTGCCAGCTCACCTTCACAGGGAGGCGACGAGCAGTACTTC